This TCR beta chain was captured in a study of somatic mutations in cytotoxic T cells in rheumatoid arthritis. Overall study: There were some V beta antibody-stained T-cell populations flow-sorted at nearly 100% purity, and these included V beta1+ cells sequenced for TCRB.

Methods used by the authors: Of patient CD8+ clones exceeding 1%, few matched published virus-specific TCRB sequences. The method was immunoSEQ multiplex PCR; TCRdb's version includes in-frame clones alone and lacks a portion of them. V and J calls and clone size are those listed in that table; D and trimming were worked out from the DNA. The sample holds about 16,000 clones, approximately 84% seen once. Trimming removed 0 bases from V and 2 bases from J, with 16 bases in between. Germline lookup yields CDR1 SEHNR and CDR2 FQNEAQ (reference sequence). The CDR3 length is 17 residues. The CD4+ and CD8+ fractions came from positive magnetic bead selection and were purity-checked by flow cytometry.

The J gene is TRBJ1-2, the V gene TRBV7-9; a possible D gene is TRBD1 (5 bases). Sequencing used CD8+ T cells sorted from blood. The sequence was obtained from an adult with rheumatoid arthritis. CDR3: CASSLAGQGPQNYGYTF. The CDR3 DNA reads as TGTGCCAGCAGCTTAGCAGGGCAGGGCCCCCAAAACTATGGCTACACCTTC.